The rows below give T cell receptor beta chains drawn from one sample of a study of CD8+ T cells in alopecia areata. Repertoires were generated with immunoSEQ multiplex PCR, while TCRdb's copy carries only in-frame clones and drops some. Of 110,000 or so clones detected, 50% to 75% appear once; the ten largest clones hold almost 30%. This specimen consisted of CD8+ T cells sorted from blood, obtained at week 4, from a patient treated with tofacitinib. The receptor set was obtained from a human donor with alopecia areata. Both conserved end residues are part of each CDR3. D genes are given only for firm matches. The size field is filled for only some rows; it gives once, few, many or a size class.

CDR3aa: CSAEFTMGYGYTF; CDR3nt: TGCAGCGCGGAATTTACAATGGGGTATGGCTACACCTTC; j_gene: TRBJ1-2; d_gene: .; v_gene: TRBV29-1; abundance: few
CDR3aa: CASSRTVRSPFTLHF; CDR3nt: TGTGCCAGCAGCCGTACTGTGCGGAGCCCATTTACCCTCCACTTT; j_gene: TRBJ1-6; d_gene: .; v_gene: TRBV7-9; abundance: few
CDR3aa: CASSPRKDSGEETQYF; CDR3nt: TGTGCCAGCAGCCCGAGGAAGGATAGCGGGGAAGAGACCCAGTACTTC; j_gene: TRBJ2-5; d_gene: TRBD2; v_gene: TRBV4-2; abundance: .
CDR3aa: CASSPSDVTYEQYF; CDR3nt: TGTGCCAGCAGCCCCTCCGACGTGACCTACGAGCAGTACTTC; j_gene: TRBJ2-7; d_gene: .; v_gene: TRBV7-9; abundance: once
CDR3aa: CASSLDGETQYF; CDR3nt: TGTGCCAGCAGCTTAGATGGGGAGACCCAGTACTTC; j_gene: TRBJ2-5; d_gene: .; v_gene: TRBV7-8; abundance: .
CDR3aa: CAWDNSYGYTF; CDR3nt: TGTGCCTGGGACAATTCCTATGGCTACACCTTC; j_gene: TRBJ1-2; d_gene: .; v_gene: TRBV30; abundance: .
CDR3aa: CASSQSPRLYNEQFF; CDR3nt: TGCGCCAGCAGTCAATCCCCCAGGCTGTACAATGAGCAGTTCTTC; j_gene: TRBJ2-1; d_gene: .; v_gene: TRBV23-1; abundance: .
CDR3aa: CASSLGRDYGYTF; CDR3nt: TGTGCCAGCAGCTTAGGCAGGGATTATGGCTACACCTTC; j_gene: TRBJ1-2; d_gene: .; v_gene: TRBV11-2; abundance: .
CDR3aa: CASSGDRDEQYF; CDR3nt: TGTGCCAGCAGCGGGGACAGGGATGAGCAGTACTTC; j_gene: TRBJ2-7; d_gene: TRBD1; v_gene: TRBV7-9; abundance: .
CDR3aa: CASSQSGGETQYF; CDR3nt: TGTGCCAGCAGCCAAAGCGGGGGGGAGACCCAGTACTTC; j_gene: TRBJ2-5; d_gene: TRBD2; v_gene: TRBV27; abundance: .
CDR3aa: CAWDTGGYEQYF; CDR3nt: TGTGCCTGGGACACCGGGGGATACGAGCAGTACTTC; j_gene: TRBJ2-7; d_gene: .; v_gene: TRBV30; abundance: few
CDR3aa: CSVDGGTVNTEAFF; CDR3nt: TGCAGCGTTGACGGGGGGACAGTGAACACTGAAGCTTTCTTT; j_gene: TRBJ1-1; d_gene: TRBD1; v_gene: TRBV29-1; abundance: .
CDR3aa: CSVEGGWQKKNIQYF; CDR3nt: TGCAGCGTTGAAGGGGGATGGCAGAAGAAAAACATTCAGTACTTC; j_gene: TRBJ2-4; d_gene: .; v_gene: TRBV29-1; abundance: few
CDR3aa: CASSVAGAVWGYTF; CDR3nt: TGTGCCAGCAGTGTTGCTGGGGCCGTCTGGGGCTACACCTTC; j_gene: TRBJ1-2; d_gene: .; v_gene: TRBV2; abundance: .
CDR3aa: CASSLRPQETQYF; CDR3nt: TGCGCCAGCAGCTTAAGACCGCAAGAGACCCAGTACTTC; j_gene: TRBJ2-5; d_gene: .; v_gene: TRBV5-1; abundance: .
CDR3aa: CSVPNSSGANVLTF; CDR3nt: TGCAGCGTCCCTAATTCATCTGGGGCCAACGTCCTGACTTTC; j_gene: TRBJ2-6; d_gene: .; v_gene: TRBV29-1; abundance: .
CDR3aa: CATSSGQGYQPQHF; CDR3nt: TGTGCCACCAGCTCGGGACAGGGCTATCAGCCCCAGCATTTT; j_gene: TRBJ1-5; d_gene: TRBD1; v_gene: TRBV15; abundance: few
CDR3aa: CASSLSGGRYNEQFF; CDR3nt: TGTGCCAGCAGTCTCAGCGGGGGACGCTACAATGAGCAGTTCTTC; j_gene: TRBJ2-1; d_gene: TRBD2; v_gene: TRBV28; abundance: few
CDR3aa: CASSLWGTGTGGAQVGYTF; CDR3nt: TGTGCCAGCAGTTTATGGGGAACCGGGACAGGGGGCGCGCAGGTTGGCTACACCTTC; j_gene: TRBJ1-2; d_gene: TRBD1; v_gene: TRBV27; abundance: few
CDR3aa: CASFAEGRGETQYF; CDR3nt: TGTGCCAGCTTCGCGGAGGGCAGAGGGGAGACCCAGTACTTC; j_gene: TRBJ2-5; d_gene: .; v_gene: TRBV7-9; abundance: .
CDR3aa: CSACRDRESGPEAFF; CDR3nt: TGCAGCGCGTGTCGTGACAGGGAAAGCGGGCCCGAAGCTTTCTTT; j_gene: TRBJ1-1; d_gene: TRBD1; v_gene: TRBV29-1; abundance: few
CDR3aa: CASSTRSGTGDKQYF; CDR3nt: TGTGCCAGCAGCACGCGCAGTGGGACAGGCGACAAGCAGTACTTC; j_gene: TRBJ2-7; d_gene: .; v_gene: TRBV21-1; abundance: .
CDR3aa: CSVESGNYYGYTF; CDR3nt: TGCAGCGTTGAAAGTGGCAACTACTATGGCTACACCTTC; j_gene: TRBJ1-2; d_gene: .; v_gene: TRBV29-1; abundance: .
CDR3aa: CSVGQANEQFF; CDR3nt: TGCAGCGTTGGACAGGCGAATGAGCAGTTCTTC; j_gene: TRBJ2-1; d_gene: .; v_gene: TRBV29-1; abundance: .
CDR3aa: CASSPGERSYEQYF; CDR3nt: TGCGCCAGCAGCCCGGGGGAGAGGTCCTACGAGCAGTACTTC; j_gene: TRBJ2-7; d_gene: .; v_gene: TRBV5-1; abundance: few
CDR3aa: CASSLGGQGSHEQYF; CDR3nt: TGTGCCAGCAGCTTAGGGGGACAGGGATCCCACGAGCAGTACTTC; j_gene: TRBJ2-7; d_gene: TRBD1; v_gene: TRBV13; abundance: few
CDR3aa: CASRSGTGIAEAFF; CDR3nt: TGTGCCAGCAGATCCGGGACAGGGATCGCTGAAGCTTTCTTT; j_gene: TRBJ1-1; d_gene: TRBD1; v_gene: TRBV5-6; abundance: .
CDR3aa: CASSSNCGGDTQYF; CDR3nt: TGTGCCAGCAGTTCCAATTGTGGGGGAGATACGCAGTATTTT; j_gene: TRBJ2-3; d_gene: .; v_gene: TRBV27; abundance: .
CDR3aa: CASRTPGQLTEAFF; CDR3nt: TGCGCCAGCAGAACACCGGGACAACTCACTGAAGCTTTCTTT; j_gene: TRBJ1-1; d_gene: .; v_gene: TRBV5-1; abundance: .
CDR3aa: CASSDRGPTEAFF; CDR3nt: TGTGCCAGCTCGGACAGGGGGCCCACTGAAGCTTTCTTT; j_gene: TRBJ1-1; d_gene: TRBD1; v_gene: TRBV27; abundance: .
CDR3aa: CSVEDGTGNGYTF; CDR3nt: TGCAGCGTTGAAGATGGGACAGGTAATGGCTACACCTTC; j_gene: TRBJ1-2; d_gene: TRBD1; v_gene: TRBV29-1; abundance: .
CDR3aa: CASSQSTRGCSGYTF; CDR3nt: TGCGCCAGCAGTCAATCTACCAGGGGGTGTTCTGGCTACACCTTC; j_gene: TRBJ1-2; d_gene: TRBD1; v_gene: TRBV23-1; abundance: .
CDR3aa: CASSQGQTGRTEAFF; CDR3nt: TGCGCCAGCAGCCAGGGACAGACAGGGCGAACTGAAGCTTTCTTT; j_gene: TRBJ1-1; d_gene: TRBD1; v_gene: TRBV4-1; abundance: .
CDR3aa: CAWSVGGRDTEAFF; CDR3nt: TGTGCCTGGAGTGTTGGAGGGCGGGACACTGAAGCTTTCTTT; j_gene: TRBJ1-1; d_gene: .; v_gene: TRBV30; abundance: .
CDR3aa: CSAAGRTEAFF; CDR3nt: TGCAGCGCCGCCGGAAGGACTGAAGCTTTCTTT; j_gene: TRBJ1-1; d_gene: .; v_gene: TRBV29-1; abundance: .
CDR3aa: CASSEGPLAKNIQYF; CDR3nt: TGTGCCAGCAGTGAAGGACCCCTAGCCAAAAACATTCAGTACTTC; j_gene: TRBJ2-4; d_gene: .; v_gene: TRBV2; abundance: few
CDR3aa: CAQTSRDFETANTGELFF; CDR3nt: TGTGCCCAAACCAGCAGGGATTTTGAGACAGCCAACACCGGGGAGCTGTTTTTT; j_gene: TRBJ2-2; d_gene: .; v_gene: TRBV2; abundance: .
CDR3aa: CSVDRDARGYEQYF; CDR3nt: TGCAGCGTGGACCGGGACGCTCGGGGATACGAGCAGTACTTC; j_gene: TRBJ2-7; d_gene: .; v_gene: TRBV29-1; abundance: .
CDR3aa: CASTSGHIVQPQHF; CDR3nt: .; j_gene: TRBJ1-5; d_gene: .; v_gene: TRBV23-1; abundance: .